This T cell receptor (beta chain) was observed in a study of read filtering for tumor transcriptome and immune sequencing (dated by TCRdb to about 2020). For context, the study as a whole: The cohort was composed of 17 male and about 14 female patients, with a mean age of approximately 66 years and an age range of roughly 45 to 90. Under revised international staging, 8 patients fell into R-ISS I, some 15 into R-ISS II and over five into R-ISS III. Whole-transcriptome libraries were prepared with the TruSeq RNA Access Library Prep Kit after DNase treatment. Per sample, about 4.05 to 10.27 million TCR-region mapped reads were obtained with IR-seq, compared with only 85 to 1273 with RNA-seq. The study compared TCR repertoires from targeted immune repertoire sequencing and bulk whole-transcriptome sequencing run on the same bone marrow samples. As a main aim, a read-filtering strategy for immune repertoire data was addressed, with the specific question being whether clonotypes supported by a single read should be removed.

Bone marrow was sampled from every patient at the time of active disease. Isolation of bone marrow mononuclear cells was performed by Ficoll-Hypaque density gradient centrifugation. To remove myeloma plasma cells, the cells were labeled with CD138 magnetic microbeads on a MACS separator, and CD138-negative cells were then collected by negative selection. Flow cytometry on an Attune NxT with CD138 antibodies was used to check the purity of the isolated cells. TRIzol reagent was used to extract total RNA, which was then quantified with a NanoDrop spectrophotometer. For each patient, the CD138-negative bone marrow sample underwent paired RNA-seq and IR-seq. Broader findings and caveats from the paper: In IR-seq, 80% to 85% of clonotypes but approximately 3.8% of total reads were represented by single-read clonotypes, whereas in RNA-seq, 74.6% of clonotypes and around 45% of reads were represented by single-read clonotypes. Clonotypes were captured by IR-seq at much higher depth and more reliably than by RNA-seq, and smaller IR-seq throughput was sufficient for identification of most shared clonotypes. The sorted CD138-negative fraction was a mixed bone marrow immune population, not purified T cells. When single-read clonotypes were removed, the proportions of shared clonotypes in IR-seq and RNA-seq correlated more strongly.

About this clonotype: Its binding antigen is unknown. This may stem from a read error, because a much larger clone lies one nucleotide away.

The Immunoverse kit was used to build TCR libraries from around 420 ng RNA, with molecular barcoded adaptors covering alpha/delta and beta/gamma chains. TCR library preparation was performed with the same RNA that was used for transcriptome sequencing. Sequencing of TCR libraries was carried out on an Illumina HiSeq 4000 with 2 x 150 cycles. In the original analysis: TCR reads were aligned to human V, D, J and C references and assembled into CDR3 clonotypes with MiXCR, including quality filtering and error correction. The tcR package in R was used for analysis of clonotype counts and gene usage diversity. For inspection of raw mapping reads, RNA-seq reads were mapped by STAR aligner version 2.5.3a onto GRCh37 of the human genome. To test the effect of sequencing depth on detected clonotypes, IR-seq fastq files were randomly downsampled using Seqtk 1.3. The public sequencing data were trimmed at Q25 with fastp and processed into clonotypes with MiXCR by TCRdb, which kept only in-frame beta chains. Each entry is one CDR3 protein sequence, shown with its most common DNA and genes. TCRdb's processing, not the study's, gives the V and J calls here. The sample table records 45,000 to 50,000 distinct CDR3 sequences; 12% of these occur just once. The ten largest clones add up to about 14% of the sample.

CDR1 SGHVS and CDR2 FNYEAQ were looked up in the germline V gene. Its CDR3 holds 15 amino acids, cysteine through phenylalanine. Just the 45-base CDR3 DNA is kept, in frame starting at base 1. The specimen sequenced was a population of CD138-negative cells sorted from bone marrow. The cell subset or site tag for this specimen amounts to: bone marrow mononuclear cells depleted of CD138+ plasma/myeloma cells by negative magnetic selection. The sequence joins TRBV7-6 to TRBJ2-3; TRBD1 fits 7 bases in the junction. The J call is in doubt because the DNA end fits TRBJ1-5 better. This TCR was sampled from a donor at least 40 years old with multiple myeloma. Here the CDR3 is given as CASSSYRGSTDTQHF. The nucleotide sequence reads as follows: TGTGCCAGCAGCTCCTACAGGGGCAGCACAGATACGCAGCATTTT.